These 14 T cell receptor beta chains share one sample of origin, sequenced in a study of a mutant IDH1 vaccine in newly diagnosed glioma. Time point in this sample: baseline, week 1 (first vaccination visit). Treatment meaning: pre-vaccination baseline after standard-of-care therapy. Profiled with immunoSEQ multiplex PCR; TCRdb holds only in-frame clones, not every one. The data contain roughly 84,000 clones, approximately 80% of them singletons. The sample was PBMCs, taken from a glioma patient treated with radiotherapy, temozolomide or both. The receptors shown here come from a man between 35 and 55 years old with glioma. Some clones in this sample may be carry-over from other donors' samples.

The V call is TRBV5-4, the J call TRBJ2-5, with 8 bases that match TRBD1. Germline V lookup: CDR1 SGHNT, CDR2 YYREEE (reference sequence). The CDR3 contains 14 residues. The J segment lost 2 bases and the V segment lost 4 bases, leaving 4 bases of the junction unmatched. The CDR3 loop reads CASSPGGRQETQYF. As DNA, the CDR3 is TGTGCCAGCAGCCCAGGGGGCCGTCAAGAGACCCAGTACTTC.

J is TRBJ1-5 and V is TRBV6-1; possibly TRBD1 for D (5 bases). Trimming cost V 1 base and J 6 bases, with 10 bases left between them. Germline V CDR1 and CDR2: MNHNS, SASEGT. This CDR3 has 14 residues. The CDR3 DNA is TGTGCCAGCAGTGAAGGCCGGGGACGTCAGCCCCAGCATTTT. Protein: CASSEGRGRQPQHF.

This clone appeared once. This sequence joins TRBV27 and TRBJ1-2; possible D gene TRBD1, 6 bases. Trimming took 6 bases from V and 5 from J, leaving 13 bases between them. There are 13 residues in the CDR3. The germline CDR1 and CDR2 sequences are MNHEY and SMNVEV (reference sequence). In DNA form, the CDR3 reads TGTGCCAGCAGCCCCGGACAGAAATATGGCTACACCTTC. Translation gives CASSPGQKYGYTF.

This clone was observed once. V gene TRBV6-6 combines with J gene TRBJ1-2, with a possible D match to TRBD1 (5 bases). There are 13 residues in the CDR3. Germline CDR1 is MNHNY and CDR2 is SVGAGI (reference sequence). With 7 bases removed from V and 4 bases from J, the gap between germline ends came to 13 bases. The CDR3 coding sequence is TGTGCCAGCAATCCCCGGGGCTTCTATGGCTACACCTTC. It is translated as CASNPRGFYGYTF.

The chain links TRBV5-4 to TRBJ2-3; unclear D gene. Trimming cost V 4 bases and J 0 bases, with 12 bases left between them. From germline, CDR1 is SGHNT and CDR2 YYREEE (reference sequence). This CDR3 spans 15 amino acids. The CDR3 nucleotides read TGTGCCAGCAGCACACTGGATACGAGCACAGATACGCAGTATTTT. It specifies CASSTLDTSTDTQYF.

The rearrangement joins TRBV27 to TRBJ2-7, with 10 bases identical to TRBD1. Germline CDR1 is MNHEY and CDR2 is SMNVEV (reference sequence). The CDR3 has 14 amino acids. Losses at the gene ends were 5 bases for V and 7 bases for J; bases not matched to a gene: 8. The CDR3 region has the DNA TGTGCCAGCAGTCGACAGGGGGCGGTGGGGGAGCAGTACTTC. It yields the protein CASSRQGAVGEQYF.

V usage is TRBV6-1 and J usage is TRBJ1-2; D remains ambiguous. Trimming removed 6 bases at V and 8 bases at J, with 16 bases between. Per germline, CDR1 MNHNS and CDR2 SASEGT. CDR3 size: 13 residues. CDR3 in amino acids: CASRVGPQAGYTF. In DNA form, the CDR3 reads TGTGCCAGCAGGGTCGGACCCCAGGCGGGCTACACCTTC.

The J gene is TRBJ1-4, the V gene TRBV30; D not certain. Trimming shortened V by 8 bases and J by 0 bases, and 13 bases separated the two germline ends. CDR3 length: 14 amino acids. Germline loops: CDR1 GTSNPN, CDR2 SVGIG (reference sequence). CDR3 bases: TGTGCCCTAAACGCCCCTCCAACTAATGAAAAACTGTTTTTT. Protein: CALNAPPTNEKLFF.

This clone showed up just a few times. The chain combines TRBV7-9 with TRBJ1-4; 9 bases are a match to TRBD1. The CDR3 length is 15 residues. The junction had 6 bases not matched to a gene; V was cut back by 0 bases and J by 10 bases. CDR1 and CDR2 from the germline V gene are SEHNR and FQNEAQ (reference sequence). CDR3 sequence reads: CASSLAGTGSGKLFF. For the CDR3, the DNA is TGTGCCAGCAGCTTAGCGGGGACAGGGTCAGGAAAACTGTTTTTT.

This clone came up once. V usage is TRBV5-1 and J usage is TRBJ2-3; weak D call: TRBD2 (6 bases). The germline V gene has CDR1 SGHRS and CDR2 YFSETQ. Trimming removed 3 bases from V and 3 bases from J, with 14 bases in between. The CDR3 is 15 residues long. The CDR3 DNA reads as TGCGCCAGCAGCTATACACCTGGGGGGACAGATACGCAGTATTTT. It is translated as CASSYTPGGTDTQYF.

Only a few counts were recorded for this clone. The rearrangement uses TRBV7-3 and TRBJ2-1; 7 bases line up with TRBD1. Losses at the gene ends were 6 bases for V and 9 bases for J; bases not matched to a gene: 5. The CDR3 loop spans 12 amino acids. Germline V lookup: CDR1 SGHTA, CDR2 FQGTGA. CDR3 protein: CASSKQGSEQFF. DNA for the CDR3: TGTGCCAGCAGTAAACAGGGGAGTGAGCAGTTCTTC. The full variable domain, with the rest looked up from reference TRBV7-3 and TRBJ2-1, is GAGVSQTPSNKVTEKGKYVELRCDPISGHTALYWYRQSLGQGPEFLIYFQGTGAADDSGLPNDRFFAVRPEGSVSTLKIQRTERGDSAVYLCASSKQGSEQFFGPGTRLTVL.

The rearrangement joins TRBV29-1 to TRBJ2-4; TRBD2 matches 9 bases. Germline V gene data show CDR1 as SQVTM and CDR2 as ANQGSEA. Trimming took 1 base from V and 0 from J; bases not matched to a gene: 7. This CDR3 has 17 residues. CDR3 protein: CSVEGGGAGLAKNIQYF. The DNA of the CDR3 is TGCAGCGTTGAAGGCGGGGGGGCCGGGTTAGCCAAAAACATTCAGTACTTC.

CDR3 DNA: TGCGCCAGCAGCCATCTCCAGCAGGCTCAAGAGACCCAGTACTTC. Encoded protein: CASSHLQQAQETQYF. This chain uses TRBV4-1 with TRBJ2-5; D gene ambiguous. The germline V and J ends were trimmed by 3 bases and 2 bases, with 13 bases remaining between them. CDR1 and CDR2 (germline): MGHRA, YSYEKL. The CDR3 is 15 residues long.

This chain links TRBV5-6 with TRBJ2-5; D might be TRBD1 (6 bases). The CDR3 covers 15 residues. Trimming stripped 1 base from V and 5 bases from J, with 15 bases between. From germline, CDR1 is SGHDT and CDR2 YYEEEE. The CDR3 protein is CASSLIVGQRETQYF. For the CDR3, the DNA is TGTGCCAGCAGCTTGATTGTCGGACAGCGGGAGACCCAGTACTTC.